This T cell receptor beta chain was sequenced during a study of radiation and T cells in renal cell carcinoma. Regarding the study as a whole: In blood, top tumor clones expanded by 2 weeks, shrinking by 4.

Note on this clone: Antigen specificity is unknown.

Some clones are missing from TCRdb's copy, which holds only in-frame ones; the method was immunoSEQ multiplex PCR. The sample consists of fewer than 200,000 clones, less than 90% of them appearing once. As for time point: blood 4 weeks post-SBRT, at nephrectomy. Indicated treatment: 15 Gy SBRT to primary tumor, nephrectomy 4 weeks later. Germline V CDR1 and CDR2: SGHRS, YFSETQ. The CDR3 length is 17 residues. Trimming shortened V by 6 bases and J by 0 bases, and 16 bases separated the two germline ends. The source is a woman aged 45-65 years with renal cell carcinoma. The chain uses TRBV5-1 and TRBJ2-6; D not resolved. The material sequenced was blood, taken from a patient whose treatment included radiotherapy and nephrectomy. The CDR3 protein is CASTFGRVNSGANVLTF. The CDR3 nucleotides read TGCGCCAGCACTTTCGGTAGGGTTAACTCTGGGGCCAACGTCCTGACTTTC.